This TCR beta chain was documented in a study of vaccination effects on CD4 cells after COVID-19. About the research overall: Specimens were obtained from two convalescent patients 16 days and one week prior to vaccination. Study outcomes and limitations: The study found marked clonal contraction of infection- and vaccine-induced clones late after vaccination.

The data were produced by immunoSEQ multiplex PCR, yet TCRdb's version contains in-frame clones alone and is incomplete. The table includes about 25,000 clones, roughly four fifths detected once. CDR1 is SNHLY, CDR2 FYNNEI, per germline. V gave up 6 bases and J gave up 4 bases, with 16 bases separating them. CDR3 length: 15 amino acids. Worth noting for this clone: The target antigen is unknown.

Antigen-specific CD4+ T cells were expanded with viral peptide pools in the ViraFEST assay before sequencing. With more than 9 days of culture completed, CD4+ T cells were isolated. The person was diagnosed with PCR-confirmed SARS-CoV-2 infection between March and December 2020. The clonotype originates from a human donor who had a prior SARS-CoV-2 infection. This chain connects TRBV2 to TRBJ1-5, with D tentatively TRBD1 (5 bases). The source material was CD4+ T cells from PBMCs cultured with SARS-CoV-2 spike peptides, sampled before COVID-19 vaccination. CDR3 DNA: TGTGCCAGCAGCGGGGACTGGGGCATAAATCAGCCCCAGCATTTT. Translation: CASSGDWGINQPQHF.